These 28 T cell receptor beta chains share one sample of origin, sequenced in a study of shared clonotypes between healthy human individuals. Generated by immunoSEQ multiplex PCR, the TCRdb table keeps only in-frame clones and is missing some. The sample carries a few million clones, 85% to 95% recorded once. The specimen sequenced was naive CD4+ T cells from PBMCs. As for subset: CD45RA+ positively selected. Receptors were obtained from a man aged 18 to 30 in good health. Some clones in this sample may be carry-over from other donors' samples.

The J gene is TRBJ2-7, the V gene TRBV7-2; no firm D call. This CDR3 contains 13 residues. Germline lookup yields CDR1 SGHTA and CDR2 FQGNSA. V dropped 5 bases and J dropped 7 bases, with 15 bases sitting between them. For the CDR3, the DNA is TGTGCCAGCAGCCCCGGTCGAGCCGAAGAGCAGTACTTC. This encodes CASSPGRAEEQYF.

J is TRBJ1-4 and V is TRBV28, with a possible D match to TRBD1 (6 bases). V lost 2 bases and J lost 9, with 13 bases in between. The CDR3 has 14 residues. Germline V gene sequence: CDR1 MDHEN, CDR2 SYDVKM. DNA for the CDR3: TGTGCCAGCAGTTTAGAGGGGGGGGAAAAAAAACTGTTTTTT. It encodes CASSLEGGEKKLFF.

The rearrangement joins TRBV10-3 to TRBJ1-1; 11 nucleotides align to TRBD1. This CDR3 is built from 14 residues. CDR1 and CDR2 from the germline V gene are ENHRY and SYGVKD. V trimming: 4 bases; J trimming: 6 bases; junction bases outside the gene matches: 4. In DNA, the CDR3 is TGTGCCATCAGTGTTGGACAGGGGGCTTCTGAAGCTTTCTTT. This sequence encodes CAISVGQGASEAFF.

In its sample, this clone was seen once. V gene TRBV11-2 combines with J gene TRBJ1-2; D gene unclear. V was shortened by 3 bases and J by 2 bases, with 7 bases between the two germline ends. CDR3 length: 13 amino acids. Germline CDR1 SGHAT, CDR2 FQNNGV. The CDR3 DNA reads as TGTGCCAGCAGCTTCACAGTAAACTATGGCTACACCTTC. It codes for CASSFTVNYGYTF.

The chain joins TRBV29-1 to TRBJ2-5; 7 bases align to TRBD2. The V gene end was trimmed by 4 bases and the J gene end by 4 bases; junction bases not matched to a gene: 6. CDR3 size: 13 residues. CDR1 is SQVTM and CDR2 is ANQGSEA in the germline V gene. The CDR3 coding sequence is TGCAGCGTTGTAGGGAGGGCCGTAGAGACCCAGTACTTC. This sequence encodes CSVVGRAVETQYF.

The V gene is TRBV11-2, the J gene TRBJ2-3, with D hard to call. Germline V gene lookup returns CDR1 SGHAT and CDR2 FQNNGV. The CDR3 totals 15 residues. The ends were cut back, 3 bases at V and 2 bases at J, with 12 bases in the middle. CDR3 sequence reads: CASSFIPDSTDTQYF. In DNA, the CDR3 is TGTGCCAGCAGCTTTATACCCGACTCCACAGATACGCAGTATTTT.

This clone was seen only once. V and J are TRBV10-3 and TRBJ1-1; TRBD1 is a possible D gene (6 bases). Germline V gene lookup returns CDR1 ENHRY and CDR2 SYGVKD. The CDR3 loop spans 17 amino acids. V was cut by 0 bases and J by 2 bases, with 16 bases left in between. The CDR3 DNA reads TGTGCCATCAGTGAGTCTGCCTGGACAGACACAAACACTGAAGCTTTCTTT. It yields the protein CAISESAWTDTNTEAFF.

Details on this clone: Other DNA sequences in this sample translate to the same CDR3. This chain links TRBV5-1 with TRBJ2-3; no reliable D call. The CDR3 consists of 13 residues. Germline V CDR1 and CDR2: SGHRS, YFSETQ. V was trimmed by 0 bases and J by 6 bases, leaving 8 bases between them. CDR3 in amino acids: CASSLGSRDTQYF. CDR3 DNA: TGCGCCAGCAGCTTGGGTTCACGGGATACGCAGTATTTT.

V gene TRBV7-3 combines with J gene TRBJ2-3; weak D call: TRBD2 (5 bases). The length of the CDR3 is 15 residues. V lost 5 bases and J lost 11, with 23 bases in between. Germline CDR1 reads SGHTA; CDR2 reads FQGTGA. In DNA, the CDR3 is TGTGCCAGCAGCCCTGTCCGCGGAGGCCGGGGTGAGCAGTATTTT. Residues: CASSPVRGGRGEQYF.

This chain joins TRBV29-1 and TRBJ2-7; TRBD1 aligns across 7 bases. J gave up 1 base and V 7 bases, and 4 bases lay outside the gene matches. The CDR3 has 12 residues. Germline-derived CDR1 and CDR2 are SQVTM and ANQGSEA. The CDR3 loop reads CSAKTGSYEQYF. CDR3 DNA sequence: TGCAGCGCCAAGACAGGGTCCTACGAGCAGTACTTC.

In regard to this clone: Other DNA sequences within the sample encode an identical CDR3. This chain uses TRBV18 with TRBJ1-5; D not certain. V dropped 1 base and J dropped 2 bases, with 9 bases sitting between them. The CDR3 loop spans 15 amino acids. CDR1 and CDR2 (germline): KGHSH, LQKENI. CDR3 sequence (DNA): TGTGCCAGCTCACCACAGGGAATGGGCAATCAGCCCCAGCATTTT. Its translation: CASSPQGMGNQPQHF.

This sequence joins TRBV19 and TRBJ2-5; D gene unclear. Trimming took 5 bases from V and 3 from J, leaving 16 bases between them. The CDR3 sequence is 15 residues long. Germline-derived CDR1 and CDR2 are LNHDA and SQIVND (reference sequence). CDR3 residues: CASSAPRQDKETQYF. CDR3 nucleotides: TGTGCCAGTAGTGCACCGCGTCAGGATAAAGAGACCCAGTACTTC.

The genes are TRBV5-1 and TRBJ2-7, with 7 nucleotides matching TRBD2. J lost 7 bases, V lost 1 base, and 14 bases had no gene match. The CDR3 runs to 16 residues. Per germline, CDR1 SGHRS and CDR2 YFSETQ. The CDR3 reads CASSLRVSGLWREQYF. The DNA for the CDR3 is TGCGCCAGCAGCTTGAGAGTTAGCGGGTTATGGCGGGAGCAGTACTTC.

The chain is built from TRBV19 and TRBJ2-5, with 7 nucleotides matching TRBD1. The length of the CDR3 is 15 residues. Trimming cost V 2 bases and J 5 bases; bases outside gene matches: 8. Germline assignment: CDR1 LNHDA and CDR2 SQIVND (reference sequence). The chain's CDR3 is CASSIRGLWGETQYF. CDR3 nucleotide sequence: TGTGCCAGTAGTATAAGGGGGCTCTGGGGTGAGACCCAGTACTTC.

This clone appeared once. J is TRBJ2-7 and V is TRBV7-2; TRBD2 matches at 8 bases. From germline, CDR1 is SGHTA and CDR2 FQGNSA. This CDR3 is built from 14 residues. Germline trimming cut 3 bases from V and 3 bases from J; bases unmatched to any gene: 4. In DNA form, the CDR3 reads TGTGCCAGCAGCTTCAGGACTAGCAGCTACGAGCAGTACTTC. Translated, it gives CASSFRTSSYEQYF.

This chain links TRBV7-3 with TRBJ1-1; 7 bases align to TRBD1. Losses at the gene ends were 4 bases for V and 1 base for J; bases not matched to a gene: 6. CDR1 and CDR2 from the germline V gene are SGHTA and FQGTGA. This CDR3 spans 15 amino acids. The CDR3 reads CASSSPDRSNTEAFF. In DNA form, the CDR3 reads TGTGCCAGCAGCTCACCGGACAGGTCGAACACTGAAGCTTTCTTT.

This clone has only one observation. The chain employs TRBV6-5 and TRBJ2-1; TRBD2 aligns across 9 bases. Per germline, CDR1 MNHEY and CDR2 SVGAGI. V shed 4 bases, J shed 8 bases, and the junction held 9 bases outside the gene matches. The CDR3 extends over 15 amino acids. CDR3: CASSSGTSRSDEQFF. The CDR3 nucleotides are TGTGCCAGCAGTTCCGGGACTAGCAGATCGGATGAGCAGTTCTTC.

In the case of this clone: At the DNA level, this CDR3 is encoded by other sequences in the same sample as well. This chain connects TRBV7-8 to TRBJ1-2, with a weak D call TRBD1 (6 bases). Germline assignment: CDR1 SGHVS and CDR2 FQNEAQ. The CDR3 has 13 amino acids. Trimming pared 3 bases from V and 4 bases from J, leaving 9 bases between. In DNA form, the CDR3 reads TGTGCCAGCAGCTTGGGGGGGGCCTATGGCTACACCTTC. Encoded protein: CASSLGGAYGYTF. The full variable domain, with the rest looked up from reference TRBV7-8 and TRBJ1-2, is GAGVSQSPRYKVAKRGQDVALRCDPISGHVSLFWYQQALGQGPEFLTYFQNEAQLDKSGLPSDRFFAERPEGSVSTLKIQRTQQEDSAVYLCASSLGGAYGYTFGSGTRLTVV.

The CDR3 loop reads CASSLVDPLNTGELFF. The CDR3 bases are TGTGCCAGCAGCTTGGTTGACCCTTTGAACACCGGGGAGCTGTTTTTT. This chain links TRBV5-4 with TRBJ2-2; D gene ambiguous. Trimming cost V 0 bases and J 1 base, with 10 bases left between them. Looked up from germline, CDR1 is SGHNT and CDR2 is YYREEE (reference sequence). The CDR3 loop spans 16 amino acids.

About this clone itself: At one boundary the junction diverges from the germline segment, which might be a read error. The chain couples TRBV4-1 to TRBJ2-1; D might be TRBD1 (6 bases). The length of the CDR3 is 11 residues. Germline V gene data show CDR1 as MGHRA and CDR2 as YSYEKL. The CDR3 sequence: CASSQAGTLIF. CDR3 in DNA: TGCGCCAGCAGCCAAGCAGGGACACTGATCTTC.

The rearrangement links TRBV5-1 to TRBJ2-3, with unresolved D. This CDR3 is built from 12 residues. Germline CDR1 is SGHRS and CDR2 is YFSETQ. Trimming took off 2 bases at V and 6 bases at J, with 7 bases between the two ends. The CDR3, as DNA: TGCGCCAGCAGCTTCGCACGGGATACGCAGTATTTT. Its protein is CASSFARDTQYF.

This clone was seen just once. The rearrangement uses TRBV4-1 and TRBJ1-2, with unresolved D. Germline lookup yields CDR1 MGHRA and CDR2 YSYEKL. The CDR3 loop spans 14 amino acids. Trimming shortened V by 2 bases and J by 8 bases, and 15 bases separated the two germline ends. Written as DNA, the CDR3 is TGCGCCAGCAGCCAATTCGGCCAAAAGCAGGGCTACACCTTC. This translates into CASSQFGQKQGYTF.

The V and J genes are TRBV30 and TRBJ1-4; D unresolved. This CDR3 is 13 amino acids long. Germline CDR1 reads GTSNPN; CDR2 reads SVGIG (reference sequence). V lost 5 bases to trimming and J lost 8 bases, with 15 bases between them. The CDR3 bases are TGTGCCTGGGACCCTGGGGAAGGGGAAAAACTGTTTTTT. Translating gives CAWDPGEGEKLFF. Looking up the rest from reference TRBV30 and TRBJ1-4 gives the full variable domain: SQTIHQWPATLVQPVGSPLSLECTVEGTSNPNLYWYRQAAGRGLQLLFYSVGIGQISSEVPQNLSASRPQDRQFILSSKKLLLSDSGFYLCAWDPGEGEKLFFGSGTQLSVL.

The chain has TRBV15 and TRBJ1-1, with D unresolved. From germline, CDR1 is LNHNV and CDR2 YYDKDF (reference sequence). CDR3 length: 15 amino acids. Trimming cost V 0 bases and J 0 bases, with 8 bases left between them. CDR3 protein: CATSRDLRMNTEAFF. The DNA of the CDR3 is TGTGCCACCAGCAGAGATCTGAGGATGAACACTGAAGCTTTCTTT.

V and J are TRBV18 and TRBJ2-7; 8 nucleotides match TRBD1. The CDR3 sequence is 15 residues long. Germline assignment: CDR1 KGHSH and CDR2 LQKENI. V was pared by 5 bases and J by 3 bases, with 9 bases of the junction left unmatched. This CDR3 reads CASSSGTGLLYEQYF. In DNA form, the CDR3 reads TGTGCCAGCTCATCAGGGACAGGTTTACTCTACGAGCAGTACTTC.

The J gene is TRBJ2-1, the V gene TRBV11-2, with 9 bases lining up with TRBD1. CDR1 and CDR2 from the germline V gene are SGHAT and FQNNGV. The V segment lost 5 bases and the J segment 3 bases; nucleotides outside the gene matches: 5. The CDR3 consists of 15 residues. In DNA form, the CDR3 reads TGTGCCAGCAGCATACCGGGACAGGGCTACAATGAGCAGTTCTTC. Its protein product is CASSIPGQGYNEQFF. Full variable domain (remainder filled in from reference TRBV11-2 and TRBJ2-1): EAGVAQSPRYKIIEKRQSVAFWCNPISGHATLYWYQQILGQGPKLLIQFQNNGVVDDSQLPKDRFSAERLKGVDSTLKIQPAKLEDSAVYLCASSIPGQGYNEQFFGPGTRLTVL.

To note about this clone: Other DNA sequences within the sample encode an identical CDR3. The V and J genes are TRBV5-1 and TRBJ2-5; D gene uncertain. The germline V gene encodes CDR1 SGHRS and CDR2 YFSETQ. The CDR3 extends over 13 amino acids. V was shortened by 3 bases and J by 4 bases, with 10 bases between the two germline ends. This CDR3 reads CASSWSPGETQYF. The CDR3 DNA follows: TGCGCCAGCAGCTGGAGCCCGGGAGAGACCCAGTACTTC.

V usage is TRBV9 and J usage is TRBJ2-3; D is uncertain. With 0 bases removed from V and 6 bases from J, the gap between germline ends came to 8 bases. The CDR3 length is 13 residues. Germline CDR1 reads SGDLS; CDR2 reads YYNGEE. The CDR3 loop reads CASSVVLSDTQYF. The CDR3 coding sequence is TGTGCCAGCAGCGTAGTTCTCTCCGATACGCAGTATTTT. The full variable domain, rest sourced from reference TRBV9 and TRBJ2-3, is DSGVTQTPKHLITATGQRVTLRCSPRSGDLSVYWYQQSLDQGLQFLIQYYNGEERAKGNILERFSAQQFPDLHSELNLSSLELGDSALYFCASSVVLSDTQYFGPGTRLTVL.